This T cell receptor (beta chain) originates from a study of molecular identifiers for immune sequencing clone quantification. Broader study findings: The study found clones above 20 RNA copies held over 97% of effector molecules and under 1% in naive cells.

Notes on this clonotype: Its antigen remains unidentified.

V lost 2 bases to trimming and J lost 0 bases; unmatched junction nucleotides: 12. CDR1 and CDR2 (germline): MGHRA, YSYEKL. The CDR3 is 19 amino acids. Naive CD8 libraries came from roughly 20,000 to 1,000,000 sorted cells with 10%, 30% or 50% RNA. A CD8+CD4-CCR7+CD45RA+ phenotype served as the sorting definition for naive CD8 T cells. Preparation methods for the bulk TCR libraries were those previously described, with listed TCR primers. TCRdb processed the PCR reads anew with MiXCR; each CDR3 protein has one entry. The table lists a few hundred thousand distinct CDR3 sequences, 24% of them singletons, with around 0.74% in the top ten.

V and J are TRBV4-1 and TRBJ1-2; TRBD1 matches 10 bases. The clonotype originates from a human donor in good health. Some libraries in this study had Jurkat cell RNA spiked in. Input material: naive CD8+ T cells from blood, with Jurkat cell RNA spiked in. Described subset: FACS-sorted CD8+CD4-CCR7+CD45RA+ naive T cells. The CDR3 loop reads CASSQIGGQGSSPNYGYTF. DNA for the CDR3: TGCGCCAGCAGCCAAATTGGGGGACAGGGGTCCTCCCCTAACTATGGCTACACCTTC.